This TCR beta chain was captured in a study of cytomegalovirus exposure and HLA in healthy donors. Trimming at V came to 3 bases and at J to 1 base, leaving 0 bases not matched to a gene. The length of the CDR3 is 14 residues. The germline CDR1 and CDR2 sequences are KGHSH and LQKENI. With 60 Vbeta and 13 Jbeta primers, the PCR was carried out. The assay was immunoSEQ multiplex PCR, and TCRdb's table has in-frame clones only and misses some. The data show around 130,000 clones, around 81% seen once. The sample consisted of PBMCs. This receptor was obtained from a woman aged 40 to 50 in good health and CMV-seronegative. J is TRBJ2-7 and V is TRBV18; TRBD1 agrees at 10 bases. Here the CDR3 DNA reads TGTGCCAGCTCACCGGGACAGGGGTCCTACGAGCAGTACTTC. Protein: CASSPGQGSYEQYF.